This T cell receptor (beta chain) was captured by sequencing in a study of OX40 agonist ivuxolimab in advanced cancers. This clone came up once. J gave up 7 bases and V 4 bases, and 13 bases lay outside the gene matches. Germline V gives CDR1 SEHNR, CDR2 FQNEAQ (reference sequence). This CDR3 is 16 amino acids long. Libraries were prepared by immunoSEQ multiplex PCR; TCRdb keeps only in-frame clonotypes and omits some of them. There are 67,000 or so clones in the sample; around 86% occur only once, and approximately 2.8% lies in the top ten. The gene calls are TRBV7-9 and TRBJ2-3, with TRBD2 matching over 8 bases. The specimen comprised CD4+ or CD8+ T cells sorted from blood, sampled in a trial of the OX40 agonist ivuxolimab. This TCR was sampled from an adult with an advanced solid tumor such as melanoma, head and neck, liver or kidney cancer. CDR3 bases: TGTGCCAGCAGCTCCGGGAGGGGGGGAATAACGTATACGCAGTATTTT. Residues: CASSSGRGGITYTQYF.